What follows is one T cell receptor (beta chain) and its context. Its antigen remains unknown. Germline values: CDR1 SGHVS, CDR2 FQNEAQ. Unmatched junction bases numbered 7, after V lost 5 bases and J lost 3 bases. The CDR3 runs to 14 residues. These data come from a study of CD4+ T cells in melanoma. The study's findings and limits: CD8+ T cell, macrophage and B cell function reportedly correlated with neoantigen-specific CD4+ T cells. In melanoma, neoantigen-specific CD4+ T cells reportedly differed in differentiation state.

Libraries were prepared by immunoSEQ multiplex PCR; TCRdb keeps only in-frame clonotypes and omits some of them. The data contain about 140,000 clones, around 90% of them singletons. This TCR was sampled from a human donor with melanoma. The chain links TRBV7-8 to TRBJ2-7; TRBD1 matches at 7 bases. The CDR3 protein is CASSPDRDDYEQYF. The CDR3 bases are TGTGCCAGCAGCCCCGACAGGGACGACTACGAGCAGTACTTC.